The entry that follows covers one T cell receptor beta chain sequence. Its antigen is not identified. This specimen belongs to a study of Graves' ophthalmopathy and Graves' hyperthyroidism. Findings of the study overall: Both a roughly 68% sensitivity and an approximately 77% specificity characterized the model's predictions of ophthalmopathy progression. Blood was where most expanded thyroid clonotypes above 0.001 frequency also turned up.

Amplified material comprised TCR beta CDR3 regions derived from RNA transcripts. HTBI primers were used in a first-round RT-PCR, which preceded a second-round multiplex PCR. TCRdb called the multiplex PCR reads again in MiXCR, with one record for every CDR3 protein. Found here are hundreds of thousands of distinct CDR3 sequences, roughly 39% of them singletons; the top ten hold over 2.5%. This CDR3 spans 11 amino acids. Germline V gene sequence: CDR1 SNHLY, CDR2 FYNNEI. Trimming cost V 7 bases and J 11 bases, with 14 bases left between them. Sequenced: peripheral blood. V and J are TRBV2 and TRBJ1-1; D unresolved. The TCR was taken from an adult man with Graves' ophthalmopathy. The CDR3 sequence: CASKVGLDAFF. Here the CDR3 DNA reads TGTGCCAGCAAGGTCGGGCTCGATGCTTTCTTT.